The 10 T cell receptor beta chains below were found in one sample sequenced in a study of vaccination and CD4 T cells after COVID-19. These receptors lack a known antigen. Oncomine TCR Beta short-read sequencing was applied to DNA from cultured CD4+ T cells. Each CDR3 protein gets one entry after TCRdb re-called the PCR reads with MiXCR. Here the sample spans about 24,000 distinct CDR3 sequences, roughly 60% being singletons. Noted treatment: roughly 10-day PBMC culture with coronavirus spike peptide pools or control peptides (ViraFEST assay). Sequences were obtained from CD4+ T cells from blood, cultured in vitro. The receptors come from a human donor who had recovered from COVID-19.

V usage is TRBV19 and J usage is TRBJ2-6; 12 nucleotides match TRBD2. The germline V gene encodes CDR1 LNHDA and CDR2 SQIVND (reference sequence). The V and J ends lost 10 bases and 2 bases, in that order; junction bases with no gene match: 3. The CDR3 length is 15 residues. The CDR3 spells CATTSGSAGANVLTF. In DNA, the CDR3 is TGTGCCACGACTAGCGGGAGTGCTGGGGCCAACGTCCTGACTTTC.

As for this clonotype: A read error may produce the germline difference seen at one junction end. The rearrangement joins TRBV7-7 to TRBJ2-2, with 9 bases matching TRBD1. Germline assignment: CDR1 SSHAT and CDR2 FNYEAQ (reference sequence). This CDR3 is built from 15 residues. The CDR3 loop is CASSRTGANTGELFF. DNA for the CDR3: TGTGCTAGCAGCCGGACAGGGGCGAACACCGGGGAGCTGTTTTTT.

The chain employs TRBV7-2 and TRBJ1-5; D call uncertain. V shed 2 bases and J shed 6 bases, with 8 bases lying between them. Per germline, CDR1 SGHTA and CDR2 FQGNSA. CDR3 size: 13 residues. DNA of the CDR3: TGTGCCAGCAGCTTAATTTCGGGTCAGCCCCAGCATTTT. Its protein is CASSLISGQPQHF.

This clonotype was seen once. The V call is TRBV6-2 or TRBV6-3, the J call TRBJ1-3, with 7 positions matching TRBD1. V shed 7 bases, J shed 6 bases, and the junction held 15 bases outside the gene matches. The CDR3 has 16 residues. Germline CDR1 is MNHEY and CDR2 is SVGEGT. CDR3 coding DNA: TGTGCCAGCACCTCGGAGCGGCAGGGGGTTAAAAACACCATATATTTT. Translation: CASTSERQGVKNTIYF.

This clonotype came up a few times. V gene TRBV6-1 combines with J gene TRBJ1-5; D is perhaps TRBD1 (5 bases). The V gene's germline CDR1 is MNHNS and CDR2 SASEGT. V dropped 6 bases and J dropped 3 bases, with 15 bases sitting between them. CDR3 size: 15 residues. Here the CDR3 reads CASSSWGSHNQPQHF. DNA for the CDR3: TGTGCCAGCAGCTCCTGGGGGTCCCACAATCAGCCCCAGCATTTT.

V gene TRBV5-6 combines with J gene TRBJ1-2, with a tentative D call TRBD1 (5 bases). Germline V gene lookup returns CDR1 SGHDT and CDR2 YYEEEE. V was shortened by 4 bases and J by 5 bases, with 12 bases between the two germline ends. The CDR3 consists of 13 residues. CDR3 sequence (DNA): TGTGCCAGCAGCGAAGGGACGGAGTATGGCTACACCTTC. Translated: CASSEGTEYGYTF.

This chain links TRBV12-3 or TRBV12-4 with TRBJ2-3; TRBD2 agrees at 10 bases. The CDR3 consists of 16 residues. The ends lost 5 bases at V and 2 bases at J; junction bases unmatched: 7. The CDR3 region has the DNA TGTGCCAGCAGTCCCCGGACTAGCGGATCCACAGATACGCAGTATTTT. Encoded protein: CASSPRTSGSTDTQYF.

This clonotype was seen only a few times. The chain has TRBV7-4 and TRBJ2-7; 7 nucleotides match TRBD2. The CDR3 extends over 14 amino acids. J gave up 4 bases and V 5 bases, and 8 bases lay outside the gene matches. Germline CDR1 reads SGHVT; CDR2 reads SQSDAQ. The CDR3 DNA sequence: TGTGCCAGCAGCGTAGGGCTAGCGGAATACGAGCAGTACTTC. It yields the protein CASSVGLAEYEQYF.

The V call is TRBV27, the J call TRBJ2-1; 13 bases agree with TRBD2. The J segment lost 9 bases and the V segment lost 0 bases, leaving 5 bases of the junction unmatched. Germline loops: CDR1 MNHEY, CDR2 SMNVEV (reference sequence). The CDR3 loop spans 16 amino acids. The CDR3 DNA sequence: TGTGCCAGCAGTTTATCCGGGACTAGCGGGAAAAGTGAGCAGTTCTTC. This codes for CASSLSGTSGKSEQFF.

The chain couples TRBV5-6 to TRBJ2-1, with 15 bases fitting TRBD2. This CDR3 region has 16 residues. Trimming removed 4 bases from V and 8 bases from J; junction bases left unmatched: 7. The germline CDR1 and CDR2 sequences are SGHDT and YYEEEE. The DNA for the CDR3 is TGTGCCAGCAGCCGATGGACTAGCGGGAGGGTATATGAGCAGTTCTTC. It is translated as CASSRWTSGRVYEQFF.